This is a list of T cell receptor beta chains from one sample in a study of T cells in Graves' hyperthyroidism and ophthalmopathy. TCRdb reprocessed the multiplex PCR reads with MiXCR, giving one entry per CDR3 protein. The sample holds 500,000 to 600,000 distinct CDR3 sequences; roughly 46% are singletons and the top ten take 7.5% to 8.5%. Sequences were obtained from peripheral blood or thyroid tissue (not recorded which). The source is a woman aged 18-30 years with Graves' hyperthyroidism. Each CDR3 is given without its conserved first and last residue. Fields, in order: V gene, J gene, D gene, CDR3 protein. D genes are given only for firm matches.

v_gene: TRBV7-9
j_gene: NA
d_gene: NA
CDR3aa: ASSLGYGSYNEQF

v_gene: TRBV5-1
j_gene: TRBJ2-2
d_gene: NA
CDR3aa: ASSLEDRHPANTGELF

v_gene: TRBV5-6
j_gene: TRBJ1-4
d_gene: TRBD1
CDR3aa: ASSYVTLRDRGREKLF

v_gene: TRBV2
j_gene: TRBJ1-5
d_gene: TRBD1
CDR3aa: ASSSTGGGETQH

v_gene: TRBV20-1
j_gene: TRBJ2-7
d_gene: NA
CDR3aa: SAIRGFPRSSYEQY

v_gene: TRBV12-3/TRBV12-4
j_gene: TRBJ2-7
d_gene: NA
CDR3aa: ASSFYSESYEQY

v_gene: TRBV29-1
j_gene: TRBJ2-7
d_gene: NA
CDR3aa: SVEVLGGAYEQY

v_gene: TRBV3-1
j_gene: TRBJ2-5
d_gene: TRBD2
CDR3aa: ASSHGAGGPETQY

v_gene: TRBV7-9
j_gene: TRBJ2-7
d_gene: TRBD2
CDR3aa: ASSHLSGRASYEQY

v_gene: TRBV10-1
j_gene: TRBJ2-5
d_gene: NA
CDR3aa: ASSAPSSQDLGGPETQY

v_gene: TRBV2
j_gene: TRBJ2-7
d_gene: NA
CDR3aa: ASNTAVGDSYEQY

v_gene: TRBV29-1
j_gene: TRBJ1-5
d_gene: NA
CDR3aa: SVELGGVQH

v_gene: TRBV12-3/TRBV12-4
j_gene: TRBJ1-2
d_gene: NA
CDR3aa: ASSLAGPNYGYT

v_gene: TRBV6-2/TRBV6-3
j_gene: TRBJ1-5
d_gene: NA
CDR3aa: ASTPPGGDQPQH

v_gene: TRBV12-3/TRBV12-4
j_gene: TRBJ1-4
d_gene: NA
CDR3aa: ASRRQENEKLF

v_gene: TRBV5-1
j_gene: TRBJ1-1
d_gene: NA
CDR3aa: ASSLLTANTEAF

v_gene: TRBV2
j_gene: TRBJ2-3
d_gene: NA
CDR3aa: ASSFFSSGTDTQY

v_gene: TRBV7-9
j_gene: TRBJ2-2
d_gene: TRBD2
CDR3aa: ASSPRWGTARREGNTGELF

v_gene: TRBV19
j_gene: TRBJ2-7
d_gene: NA
CDR3aa: ASTGTGYEQY

v_gene: TRBV24-1
j_gene: TRBJ1-2
d_gene: NA
CDR3aa: ATSDSAGDGYT

v_gene: TRBV7-9
j_gene: TRBJ1-5
d_gene: NA
CDR3aa: ASSLAVGLAVECGASNQPQH

v_gene: TRBV24-1
j_gene: TRBJ2-3
d_gene: NA
CDR3aa: ATSDLVVPDTQY

v_gene: TRBV2
j_gene: TRBJ1-1
d_gene: TRBD1
CDR3aa: ASSGQGDVWTEAF

v_gene: TRBV5-4
j_gene: TRBJ2-7
d_gene: TRBD2
CDR3aa: ASSLVLGRINEQY

v_gene: TRBV4-2
j_gene: TRBJ2-7
d_gene: NA
CDR3aa: ASSPDTGDFLSEQY

v_gene: TRBV11-1
j_gene: TRBJ2-2
d_gene: TRBD1
CDR3aa: ASSPWTGGELF

v_gene: TRBV19
j_gene: TRBJ2-3
d_gene: NA
CDR3aa: ASSSRAGWTDTQY

v_gene: TRBV7-9
j_gene: TRBJ2-7
d_gene: TRBD2
CDR3aa: ASSSGTSGGGYEQY

v_gene: TRBV5-1
j_gene: TRBJ2-7
d_gene: TRBD2
CDR3aa: ASSANILAGGLEQY

v_gene: TRBV9
j_gene: TRBJ1-6
d_gene: NA
CDR3aa: ASSPPDGNSPLH

v_gene: TRBV20-1
j_gene: TRBJ1-6
d_gene: NA
CDR3aa: SASLRRGDSPLH

v_gene: TRBV12-3/TRBV12-4
j_gene: TRBJ2-7
d_gene: NA
CDR3aa: ASSPSAGSYEQY

v_gene: TRBV7-2
j_gene: TRBJ1-5
d_gene: NA
CDR3aa: ASTWGAGGPNEPQH

v_gene: TRBV12-3/TRBV12-4
j_gene: TRBJ2-7
d_gene: NA
CDR3aa: ASTEGVSYNEQY

v_gene: TRBV20-1
j_gene: TRBJ2-1
d_gene: TRBD1
CDR3aa: SASDRGRYVDEQF

v_gene: TRBV20-1
j_gene: TRBJ2-7
d_gene: NA
CDR3aa: SARVGQSAAYEQY

v_gene: TRBV2
j_gene: TRBJ2-7
d_gene: TRBD1
CDR3aa: ASGQGTIYEQY

v_gene: TRBV7-9
j_gene: TRBJ2-7
d_gene: NA
CDR3aa: ASSPWGPNYEQY

v_gene: TRBV9
j_gene: TRBJ1-2
d_gene: NA
CDR3aa: ASSVARNYGYT

v_gene: TRBV19
j_gene: TRBJ1-2
d_gene: NA
CDR3aa: ASSQGGYGYT

v_gene: TRBV7-8
j_gene: TRBJ2-3
d_gene: NA
CDR3aa: ASSLQGFTDTQY

v_gene: TRBV3-1
j_gene: TRBJ2-5
d_gene: TRBD1
CDR3aa: ASRDRESPEETQY

v_gene: TRBV9
j_gene: TRBJ1-1
d_gene: NA
CDR3aa: ASSGGRGELTEAF

v_gene: TRBV5-6
j_gene: TRBJ1-5
d_gene: NA
CDR3aa: ASSLLGGDSNQPQH

v_gene: TRBV6-1
j_gene: TRBJ2-7
d_gene: TRBD1
CDR3aa: ASSEDAGGSYEQY

v_gene: TRBV12-3/TRBV12-4
j_gene: TRBJ2-2
d_gene: TRBD1
CDR3aa: ASSINPGQGYTGELF

v_gene: TRBV19
j_gene: TRBJ1-6
d_gene: NA
CDR3aa: ASSIAGAASSYNSPLH

v_gene: TRBV10-3
j_gene: TRBJ2-7
d_gene: TRBD2
CDR3aa: AISGLAGGSYEQY

v_gene: TRBV6-5
j_gene: TRBJ1-3
d_gene: NA
CDR3aa: ASSYGGNTIY

v_gene: TRBV6-2/TRBV6-3
j_gene: TRBJ1-3
d_gene: NA
CDR3aa: ASISSGNTIY

v_gene: TRBV12-3/TRBV12-4
j_gene: TRBJ2-5
d_gene: NA
CDR3aa: ASSFGQGSNQPQY

v_gene: TRBV7-9
j_gene: TRBJ1-1
d_gene: NA
CDR3aa: ASSLAAGLEAF

v_gene: TRBV30
j_gene: TRBJ1-5
d_gene: NA
CDR3aa: AWSRTDQNQPQH